Listed here are 22 T cell receptor beta chains from one sample, sequenced in a study of blood T cell repertoires in COVID-19 (TCRdb year 2020). The method behind the library was the immunoSEQ multiplex PCR assay. TCRdb limited this immuneACCESS table to in-frame rearrangements with V and J called. A share of clones is missing; checked studies link under half to unresolved V genes, and the rest is unexplained. Recorded for this sample are about 270,000 clones; about nine tenths of them occurred a single time. Clones ranked in the top ten supply approximately 4% of the sample. Sample: PBMCs or T cells enriched from blood (not recorded which). These receptors were collected from a woman aged 30 to 39 with acute COVID-19.

This chain connects TRBV11-2 to TRBJ2-1; D might be TRBD2 (6 bases). The germline V and J ends were trimmed by 6 bases and 8 bases, with 26 bases remaining between them. Germline values: CDR1 SGHAT, CDR2 FQNNGV. The length of the CDR3 is 17 residues. The CDR3 spells CASSRDGRVFGIHEQFF. CDR3 coding DNA: TGTGCCAGCAGTCGGGACGGGAGAGTCTTTGGGATCCATGAGCAGTTCTTC.

The chain has TRBV14 and TRBJ2-1; perhaps TRBD1 as D (6 bases). Trimming removed 4 bases from V and 8 bases from J, with 18 bases in between. Germline lookup yields CDR1 SGHDN and CDR2 FVKESK. This CDR3 contains 15 residues. Here the CDR3 reads CASSLNPGQLDEQFF. For the CDR3, the DNA is TGTGCCAGCAGCCTCAACCCGGGACAACTCGATGAGCAGTTCTTC.

The chain employs TRBV28 and TRBJ2-1; 9 bases agree with TRBD2. Germline CDR1 reads MDHEN; CDR2 reads SYDVKM. The CDR3 consists of 15 residues. The V gene end was trimmed by 0 bases and the J gene end by 10 bases; junction bases not matched to a gene: 7. CDR3 residues: CASSLWRLAGDEQFF. The DNA of the CDR3 is TGTGCCAGCAGTTTATGGCGGTTAGCGGGAGACGAGCAGTTCTTC.

The rearrangement links TRBV3-1 (or the pseudogene TRBV3-2) to TRBJ1-1; D is unclear. CDR1 is LGHDT, CDR2 YNNKEL, per germline (reference sequence). The V and J ends lost 1 base and 5 bases respectively, with 8 bases between them. The length of the CDR3 is 13 residues. DNA for the CDR3: TGTGCCAGCAGCCAAGGCCGAGAAACTGAAGCTTTCTTT. It yields the protein CASSQGRETEAFF.

This chain uses TRBV10-3 with TRBJ1-2, with TRBD1 matching 9 bases. The CDR3 spans 15 residues. After removal of 1 base from V and 4 bases from J, the junction contained 4 bases not matched to a gene. CDR1 ENHRY and CDR2 SYGVKD come from the germline V gene. The CDR3 protein is CAISELGQGVYGYTF. The CDR3 DNA reads TGTGCCATCAGTGAGTTGGGACAGGGTGTCTATGGCTACACCTTC.

The chain recombines TRBV5-4 with TRBJ1-1; D is unresolved. The CDR3 is made up of 18 amino acids. Trimming left V 1 base short and J 0 bases short, with 19 bases between. Germline assignment: CDR1 SGHNT and CDR2 YYREEE (reference sequence). The CDR3 nucleotides are TGTGCCAGCAGCTTGAGTGTTCGAGTAGGCGGAATGAACACTGAAGCTTTCTTT. This encodes CASSLSVRVGGMNTEAFF. Filled out from reference TRBV5-4 and TRBJ1-1, the complete variable domain reads ETGVTQSPTHLIKTRGQQVTLRCSSQSGHNTVSWYQQALGQGPQFIFQYYREEENGRGNFPPRFSGLQFPNYSSELNVNALELDDSALYLCASSLSVRVGGMNTEAFFGQGTRLTVV.

This rearrangement joins TRBV2 to TRBJ1-5, with 8 bases that match TRBD1. Trimming cost V 9 bases and J 2 bases; bases outside gene matches: 3. The CDR3 length is 13 residues. The germline V gene has CDR1 SNHLY and CDR2 FYNNEI. CDR3 sequence (DNA): TGTGCCAGTCAGGACAGGGGCAATCAGCCCCAGCATTTT. Its protein is CASQDRGNQPQHF. The whole variable domain, filled in from reference TRBV2 and TRBJ1-5, reads EPEVTQTPSHQVTQMGQEVILRCVPISNHLYFYWYRQILGQKVEFLVSFYNNEISEKSEIFDDQFSVERPDGSNFTLKIRSTKLEDSAMYFCASQDRGNQPQHFGDGTRLSIL.

The gene calls are TRBV20-1 and TRBJ2-1, with a tentative D call TRBD2 (5 bases). The CDR3 has 11 amino acids. V lost 3 bases and J lost 9, with 9 bases in between. Germline CDR1 is DFQATT and CDR2 is SNEGSKA (reference sequence). The CDR3 coding sequence is TGCAGTGCTAGCGAGGGCGGTGAGCAGTTCTTC. As protein: CSASEGGEQFF.

The J gene is TRBJ1-5, the V gene TRBV6-2 or TRBV6-3; TRBD1 matches 8 bases. Germline lookup yields CDR1 MNHEY and CDR2 SVGEGT. J lost 4 bases, V lost 6 bases, and 11 bases had no gene match. This CDR3 is 16 amino acids long. Here the CDR3 reads CASSPASRGPNQPQHF. The CDR3 DNA follows: TGTGCCAGCAGCCCAGCGTCCAGGGGGCCAAATCAGCCCCAGCATTTT.

J is TRBJ1-1 and V is TRBV5-1; D call uncertain. The CDR3 runs 13 residues. V was cut by 0 bases and J by 5 bases, with 8 bases left in between. The germline CDR1 and CDR2 sequences are SGHRS and YFSETQ. The DNA for the CDR3 is TGCGCCAGCAGCTTGGCCGGGGAAACTGAAGCTTTCTTT. Its translation: CASSLAGETEAFF.

The V call is TRBV21-1, the J call TRBJ2-6; the DNA was not compared with TRBD1, the D call given in the table. TRBV21-1 is an annotated pseudogene. This CDR3 is 18 amino acids long. The CDR3, as DNA: TGTGCCAGCAGCCTACGGACAGGAGACAACTCTGGGGCCAACGTCCTGACTTTC. Translated: CASSLRTGDNSGANVLTF.

Comment on this clone: This sample includes further DNA sequences coding for the same CDR3. The V gene is TRBV27, the J gene TRBJ2-7; D call uncertain. The ends were cut back, 3 bases at V and 6 bases at J, with 6 bases in the middle. The CDR3 has 11 amino acids. CDR1 MNHEY and CDR2 SMNVEV come from the germline V gene (reference sequence). The chain's CDR3 is CASSLLGEQYF. DNA for the CDR3: TGTGCCAGCAGTTTGCTCGGCGAGCAGTACTTC.

The count of this clone is one. The rearrangement uses TRBV19 and TRBJ1-5; TRBD1 aligns across 7 bases. The CDR3 has 15 amino acids. Germline CDR1 reads LNHDA; CDR2 reads SQIVND (reference sequence). V lost 8 bases, J lost 0 bases, and 7 bases stayed unmatched. The CDR3 here is CASSKTGNSNQPQHF. CDR3 nucleotide sequence: TGTGCCAGTTCTAAGACAGGGAATAGCAATCAGCCCCAGCATTTT.

The chain combines TRBV10-3 with TRBJ1-2; the D is unclear. Trimming pared 6 bases from V and 1 base from J, leaving 6 bases between. Germline CDR1 reads ENHRY; CDR2 reads SYGVKD. The CDR3 totals 12 residues. CDR3 residues: CAISGDNYGYTF. The CDR3, as DNA: TGTGCCATCAGCGGGGATAACTATGGCTACACCTTC.

V is TRBV4-1 and J is TRBJ2-1, with TRBD2 matching over 9 bases. V gave up 1 base and J gave up 9 bases; unmatched junction bases: 13. CDR1 MGHRA and CDR2 YSYEKL come from the germline V gene. The CDR3 extends over 17 amino acids. The DNA of the CDR3 is TGCGCCAGCAGCCAAGCCCAGGGCGGGAGGGTGATATCTGAGCAGTTCTTC. It codes for CASSQAQGGRVISEQFF.

This chain connects TRBV7-3 to TRBJ2-2; tentative D call: TRBD1 (6 bases). The V and J ends lost 5 bases and 6 bases respectively, with 19 bases between them. The CDR3 extends over 16 amino acids. Germline-derived CDR1 and CDR2 are SGHTA and FQGTGA. As DNA, the CDR3 is TGTGCCAGCAGCCTAGATGGGGGCAGGCAGGCCGGGGAGCTGTTTTTT. This codes for CASSLDGGRQAGELFF.

The rearrangement joins TRBV4-1 to TRBJ1-6; possible D gene TRBD1, 6 bases. CDR1 and CDR2 from the germline V gene are MGHRA and YSYEKL. The V and J ends lost 4 bases and 6 bases respectively, with 13 bases between them. This CDR3 has 15 residues. CDR3 sequence: CASSLKGDFNSPLHF. DNA of the CDR3: TGCGCCAGCAGCCTTAAGGGGGATTTTAATTCACCCCTCCACTTT.

This chain links TRBV27 with TRBJ2-2; D remains ambiguous. Per germline, CDR1 MNHEY and CDR2 SMNVEV (reference sequence). The V and J ends lost 5 bases and 2 bases respectively, with 12 bases between them. CDR3 length equals 15 residues. The CDR3 DNA sequence: TGTGCCAGCAGTACCTTCACAGTAAACACCGGGGAGCTGTTTTTT. As protein: CASSTFTVNTGELFF.

This chain links TRBV5-1 with TRBJ2-3; tentatively, D is TRBD2 (5 bases). This CDR3 comprises 16 residues. Germline V lookup: CDR1 SGHRS, CDR2 YFSETQ. The V and J ends lost 0 bases and 4 bases respectively, with 15 bases between them. The CDR3 DNA follows: TGCGCCAGCAGCTTGGCCGTAGCCGGGAATGCAGATACGCAGTATTTT. Translated, it gives CASSLAVAGNADTQYF.

The chain recombines TRBV3-1 (or the pseudogene TRBV3-2) with TRBJ2-7; 10 bases fit TRBD1. V shed 0 bases and J 2 bases; nucleotides not matched to a gene: 4. This CDR3 contains 16 residues. Germline V lookup: CDR1 LGHDT, CDR2 YNNKEL (reference sequence). In DNA form, the CDR3 reads TGTGCCAGCAGCCAAGATTTCGGGACAGGGGCCTACGAGCAGTACTTC. It codes for CASSQDFGTGAYEQYF.

The gene calls are TRBV27 and TRBJ2-1; 8 bases align to TRBD1. V shed 6 bases and J 4 bases; nucleotides not matched to a gene: 20. Per germline, CDR1 MNHEY and CDR2 SMNVEV (reference sequence). The CDR3 is 19 amino acids. CDR3 in amino acids: CASSLNSLPGTGYYNEQFF. The CDR3 DNA sequence: TGTGCCAGCAGCCTCAATTCCCTTCCCGGGACAGGCTATTACAATGAGCAGTTCTTC.

The V gene is TRBV6-2 or TRBV6-3, the J gene TRBJ2-7; 12 bases fit TRBD1. The J segment lost 0 bases and the V segment lost 6 bases, leaving 9 bases of the junction unmatched. This CDR3 comprises 17 residues. Germline-derived CDR1 and CDR2 are MNHEY and SVGEGT. CDR3 nucleotide sequence: TGTGCCAGCAGCCTAGTGGGACAGGGGGCTACCTCCTACGAGCAGTACTTC. This encodes CASSLVGQGATSYEQYF.